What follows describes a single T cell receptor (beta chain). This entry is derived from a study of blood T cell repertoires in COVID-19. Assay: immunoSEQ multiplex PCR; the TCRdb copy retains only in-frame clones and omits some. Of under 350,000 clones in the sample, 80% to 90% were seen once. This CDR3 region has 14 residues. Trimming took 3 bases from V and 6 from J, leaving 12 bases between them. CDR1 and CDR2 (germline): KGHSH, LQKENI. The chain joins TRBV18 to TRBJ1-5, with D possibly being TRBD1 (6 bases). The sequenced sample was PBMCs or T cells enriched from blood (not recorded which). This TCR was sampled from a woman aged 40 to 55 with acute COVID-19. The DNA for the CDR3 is TGTGCCAGCTCACCGGTACAGGGCCCTCAGCCCCAGCATTTT. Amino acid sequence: CASSPVQGPQPQHF.